These 28 T cell receptor beta chains were sequenced from one sample in a study of shared clonotypes between healthy human individuals. CD45RO-negative cells were positively selected for CCR7, leaving out terminally differentiated effector memory CD45RA+ cells. Repertoires were generated with immunoSEQ multiplex PCR, while TCRdb's copy carries only in-frame clones and drops some. The data hold roughly 2.1 million clones, with 90% to 95% observed a single time. The specimen sequenced was naive CD8+ T cells from PBMCs. Every receptor here comes from a man aged 18 to 30 in good health. Some clones in this sample may be carry-over from other donors' samples.

This chain connects TRBV19 to TRBJ2-1, with D perhaps matching TRBD2 (6 bases). Germline V gives CDR1 LNHDA, CDR2 SQIVND (reference sequence). V dropped 6 bases and J dropped 6 bases, with 12 bases sitting between them. The CDR3 spans 13 residues. Written as DNA, the CDR3 is TGTGCCAGTAGCGTAGGACTACTCAATGAGCAGTTCTTC. This sequence encodes CASSVGLLNEQFF.

The gene calls are TRBV28 and TRBJ1-1, with 10 positions matching TRBD1. The ends lost 4 bases at V and 4 bases at J; junction bases unmatched: 3. The germline V gene encodes CDR1 MDHEN and CDR2 SYDVKM. This CDR3 contains 14 residues. The CDR3 protein is CASSSDRGGTEAFF. CDR3 sequence (DNA): TGTGCCAGCAGTTCGGACAGGGGGGGCACTGAAGCTTTCTTT. The full variable domain, rest sourced from reference TRBV28 and TRBJ1-1, is DVKVTQSSRYLVKRTGEKVFLECVQDMDHENMFWYRQDPGLGLRLIYFSYDVKMKEKGDIPEGYSVSREKKERFSLILESASTNQTSMYLCASSSDRGGTEAFFGQGTRLTVV.

The CDR3 here is CASSPWGGEDFYGYTF. CDR3 nucleotides: TGTGCCAGCAGCCCCTGGGGAGGGGAGGATTTCTATGGCTACACCTTC. V gene TRBV9 combines with J gene TRBJ1-2, with D perhaps matching TRBD1 (5 bases). The CDR3 sequence is 16 residues long. The germline V and J ends were trimmed by 4 bases and 4 bases, with 20 bases remaining between them. Germline assignment: CDR1 SGDLS and CDR2 YYNGEE.

The chain uses TRBV7-9 and TRBJ1-2; the D gene is possibly TRBD1 (5 bases). CDR3 length equals 13 residues. CDR1 SEHNR and CDR2 FQNEAQ come from the germline V gene (reference sequence). Between the trimmed V and J ends, which lost 7 bases and 5 bases, there was a span of 14 bases. CDR3 residues: CASTTVDKYGYTF. In nucleotides, the CDR3 is TGTGCCAGCACCACAGTGGACAAATATGGCTACACCTTC.

The rearrangement links TRBV28 to TRBJ1-5, with D perhaps matching TRBD1 (6 bases). V shed 7 bases and J shed 3 bases, with 16 bases lying between them. From germline, CDR1 is MDHEN and CDR2 SYDVKM. This CDR3 is 15 amino acids long. The CDR3 is CASTELQGTNQPQHF. CDR3 sequence (DNA): TGTGCCAGCACCGAATTGCAGGGGACCAATCAGCCCCAGCATTTT.

The CDR3 nucleotides read TGTGCCAGTAGCGAAGGACAGATATATGGCTACACCTTC. It specifies CASSEGQIYGYTF. V gene TRBV19 combines with J gene TRBJ1-2; weak D call: TRBD1 (6 bases). The CDR3 contains 13 residues. The V end lost 6 bases, the J end lost 5 bases, and 13 bases lay between the germline ends. Germline V gene sequence: CDR1 LNHDA, CDR2 SQIVND (reference sequence).

V and J are TRBV18 and TRBJ2-2, with 7 bases that match TRBD1. V gave up 3 bases and J gave up 10 bases; unmatched junction bases: 8. This CDR3 is 14 amino acids long. The germline CDR1 and CDR2 sequences are KGHSH and LQKENI. The CDR3 loop is CASSPKDRPMELFF. DNA for the CDR3: TGTGCCAGCTCACCCAAGGACAGGCCCATGGAGCTGTTTTTT.

The chain links TRBV28 to TRBJ1-3; weak D call: TRBD1 (6 bases). Looked up from germline, CDR1 is MDHEN and CDR2 is SYDVKM. The CDR3 is 14 residues long. Trimming stripped 6 bases from V and 2 bases from J, with 11 bases between. CDR3 in DNA: TGTGCCAGCAGGAGTACAGGGCCTGGAAACACCATATATTTT. It codes for CASRSTGPGNTIYF.

The CDR3 protein is CASSVMQGDEQYF. CDR3 DNA: TGTGCCAGCAGCGTAATGCAGGGGGACGAGCAGTACTTC. The V and J genes are TRBV9 and TRBJ2-7, with 7 bases matching TRBD1. CDR3 length: 13 amino acids. With 1 base clipped from V and 5 bases from J, the junction kept 3 bases outside the gene matches. Per germline, CDR1 SGDLS and CDR2 YYNGEE.

V is TRBV29-1 and J is TRBJ2-5, with a possible D match to TRBD1 (5 bases). The J call may not be correct, given that the DNA end is closer to TRBJ2-7. Looked up from germline, CDR1 is SQVTM and CDR2 is ANQGSEA. The CDR3 has 15 residues. DNA for the CDR3: TGCAGCGTTGAAGAAGCAGGGCGGAAGGACTACGAGCAGTACTTC. Amino acids: CSVEEAGRKDYEQYF.

This clone was seen only a few times. The chain has TRBV6-5 and TRBJ1-1, with unresolved D. V lost 4 bases and J lost 0, with 15 bases in between. The CDR3 has 16 residues. The V gene's germline CDR1 is MNHEY and CDR2 SVGAGI. The CDR3: CASSLTDHQMNTEAFF. The CDR3 DNA reads as TGTGCCAGCAGTTTAACAGACCACCAGATGAACACTGAAGCTTTCTTT.

V usage is TRBV15 and J usage is TRBJ1-2; 7 positions match TRBD1. After removal of 6 bases from V and 1 base from J, the junction contained 14 bases not matched to a gene. The CDR3 contains 17 residues. Germline V gives CDR1 LNHNV, CDR2 YYDKDF (reference sequence). CDR3 region: CATRGWGKTGSNYGYTF. The CDR3, as DNA: TGTGCCACCAGGGGGTGGGGAAAGACAGGGAGTAACTATGGCTACACCTTC.

The J gene is TRBJ2-1, the V gene TRBV10-3; 12 bases are shared with TRBD2. Germline lookup yields CDR1 ENHRY and CDR2 SYGVKD. The CDR3 loop spans 18 amino acids. J gave up 6 bases and V 3 bases, and 12 bases lay outside the gene matches. The CDR3 protein is CAISDPGLAGAMFNEQFF. In DNA, the CDR3 is TGTGCCATCAGTGACCCGGGACTAGCGGGCGCTATGTTCAATGAGCAGTTCTTC.

As to this clone: Relative to the germline gene, one junction end is altered; a read error may explain this. The chain joins TRBV7-9 to TRBJ1-1; 8 bases are shared with TRBD1. The CDR3 totals 12 residues. Germline V gene sequence: CDR1 SEHNR, CDR2 FQNEAQ (reference sequence). The CDR3 is CASSHSGQGTLF. In DNA form, the CDR3 reads TGTGCCAGCAGCCACAGTGGACAGGGTACCCTCTTT.

This chain uses TRBV19 with TRBJ2-7; no clear D. Germline assignment: CDR1 LNHDA and CDR2 SQIVND (reference sequence). V was pared by 5 bases and J by 2 bases, with 10 bases between. This CDR3 is 13 amino acids long. The chain's CDR3 is CASSVDVTYEQYF. CDR3 DNA sequence: TGTGCCAGTAGTGTGGACGTAACCTACGAGCAGTACTTC.

The chain recombines TRBV28 with TRBJ1-5, with D perhaps matching TRBD1 (6 bases). Trimming took off 6 bases at V and 6 bases at J, with 18 bases between the two ends. The germline V gene has CDR1 MDHEN and CDR2 SYDVKM. CDR3 size: 15 residues. The CDR3 loop reads CASSRGREGVQPQHF. The CDR3 nucleotides are TGTGCCAGCAGCAGGGGTAGGGAAGGGGTTCAGCCCCAGCATTTT.

Comment on this clone: Other DNA variants within this sample encode the same CDR3. This chain links TRBV28 with TRBJ1-2; TRBD1 is a possible D gene (5 bases). CDR3 size: 12 residues. V lost 6 bases and J lost 2, with 7 bases in between. Looked up from germline, CDR1 is MDHEN and CDR2 is SYDVKM. This CDR3 reads CASRRGNYGYTF. The CDR3 DNA sequence: TGTGCCAGCAGAAGGGGCAACTATGGCTACACCTTC.

This chain uses TRBV21-1 with TRBJ1-2. TRBV21-1 is a known pseudogene. This CDR3 comprises 12 residues. Here the CDR3 reads CASSKPNYGYTF. The CDR3, as DNA: TGTGCCAGCAGCAAACCTAACTATGGCTACACCTTC.

Here the CDR3 reads CASSSGRASGRDTEAFF. The CDR3 DNA sequence: TGTGCCAGCAGCTCCGGCCGGGCGTCGGGGAGGGACACTGAAGCTTTCTTT. This chain links TRBV13 with TRBJ1-1; D gene ambiguous. V was trimmed by 4 bases and J by 3 bases, leaving 21 bases between them. The CDR3 has 17 amino acids. The germline V gene encodes CDR1 PRHDT and CDR2 FYEKMQ (reference sequence).

This sequence joins TRBV5-6 and TRBJ2-5; the D gene is possibly TRBD2 (6 bases). The J call may be incorrect, as the DNA end agrees better with TRBJ2-7. This CDR3 region has 13 residues. Germline CDR1 and CDR2: SGHDT and YYEEEE. DNA of the CDR3: TGTGCCAGCAGCCCCTCGCGGGGACCCGAGCAGTACTTC. Translated: CASSPSRGPEQYF.

This clone was recorded only once. The chain joins TRBV18 to TRBJ2-5, with D perhaps TRBD1 (6 bases). Trimming took off 4 bases at V and 2 bases at J, with 14 bases between the two ends. CDR3 length: 15 amino acids. Germline assignment: CDR1 KGHSH and CDR2 LQKENI. CDR3 nucleotides: TGTGCCAGCTCACGTTTAAGGACAGAACAAGAGACCCAGTACTTC. This encodes CASSRLRTEQETQYF.

V gene TRBV14 combines with J gene TRBJ1-1, with D possibly being TRBD1 (5 bases). CDR1 and CDR2 (germline): SGHDN, FVKESK. V gave up 5 bases and J gave up 8 bases, with 18 bases separating them. The CDR3 extends over 14 amino acids. CDR3 amino acids: CASSKTGTAGEAFF. The CDR3 DNA is TGTGCCAGCAGCAAAACCGGGACCGCGGGAGAAGCTTTCTTT.

The chain joins TRBV6-6 to TRBJ2-7; 11 bases map to TRBD1. J gave up 3 bases and V 4 bases, and 2 bases lay outside the gene matches. CDR1 and CDR2 (germline): MNHNY, SVGAGI (reference sequence). The CDR3 is 14 amino acids. DNA of the CDR3: TGTGCCAGCAGTTTAGGGACAGGGGGCTACGAGCAGTACTTC. This sequence encodes CASSLGTGGYEQYF.

V is TRBV4-1 and J is TRBJ1-1; tentatively, D is TRBD1 (6 bases). Deletions cut 5 bases from V and 3 bases from J, with 13 bases between. The germline gives CDR1 MGHRA, CDR2 YSYEKL. The CDR3 is 14 residues long. The CDR3: CASSSLQGYTEAFF. CDR3 DNA: TGCGCCAGCAGCTCGTTACAGGGTTACACTGAAGCTTTCTTT.

The rearrangement joins TRBV11-2 to TRBJ2-3, with D possibly TRBD2 on 6 matching bases. Germline V gene sequence: CDR1 SGHAT, CDR2 FQNNGV. The ends were cut back, 8 bases at V and 1 base at J, with 13 bases in the middle. The length of the CDR3 is 14 residues. CDR3 in amino acids: CASRHRRGTDTQYF. The CDR3 nucleotides are TGTGCCAGCCGGCACAGGAGGGGCACAGATACGCAGTATTTT.

The V and J genes are TRBV28 and TRBJ1-1; 7 bases fit TRBD1. The V and J ends lost 6 bases and 3 bases, in that order; junction bases with no gene match: 4. The CDR3 is made up of 13 amino acids. Germline V CDR1 and CDR2: MDHEN, SYDVKM. Written as DNA, the CDR3 is TGTGCCAGCAGCCCGGGACAGTACACTGAAGCTTTCTTT. Encoded protein: CASSPGQYTEAFF.

The rearrangement joins TRBV11-2 to TRBJ2-7, with D possibly TRBD2 on 5 matching bases. Trimming stripped 3 bases from V and 1 base from J, with 7 bases between. Germline V CDR1 and CDR2: SGHAT, FQNNGV. This CDR3 comprises 13 residues. DNA for the CDR3: TGTGCCAGCAGCTTTGGACTTTCCTACGAGCAGTACTTC. It translates to CASSFGLSYEQYF.

This clone was seen just once. The chain couples TRBV29-1 to TRBJ2-3; tentative D call: TRBD1 (7 bases). CDR1 and CDR2 (germline): SQVTM, ANQGSEA. The germline V and J ends were trimmed by 0 bases and 1 base, with 14 bases remaining between them. This CDR3 comprises 16 residues. Here the CDR3 DNA reads TGCAGCGTTGAAGATCCGGCAGGGGGGCGCACAGATACGCAGTATTTT. Its translation is CSVEDPAGGRTDTQYF.